This T cell receptor (beta chain) was recovered during a study of beta chain features in type 1 diabetes. Broader study findings: Significant though moderate, a shortening of TCRB CDR3s appeared in all four CD4+ subsets of Type 1 diabetes patients.

Trimming cost V 5 bases and J 4 bases, with 4 bases left between them. Per the germline V gene, CDR1 is LNHDA and CDR2 is SQIVND (reference sequence). The CDR3 spans 11 residues. Since all of the isolated RNA was reverse transcribed, expressed TCRB transcripts were what got sequenced. The repertoire was sequenced with immunoSEQ multiplex PCR; TCRdb's copy has only in-frame clones and lacks some. Here the sample spans 350,000 to 450,000 clones, roughly 13% being singletons. The sample holds a few counts of this clone. The antigen remains undetermined. This receptor was identified in a man younger than 45 in good health. The chain carries TRBV19 and TRBJ2-3; D unclear. The sequenced sample was naive CD4+ T cells from blood. The CDR3 nucleotides read TGTGCCAGTAGTTTCGCAGATACGCAGTATTTT. Residues: CASSFADTQYF. The whole variable domain, filled in from reference TRBV19 and TRBJ2-3, reads DGGITQSPKYLFRKEGQNVTLSCEQNLNHDAMYWYRQDPGQGLRLIYYSQIVNDFQKGDIAEGYSVSREKKESFPLTVTSAQKNPTAFYLCASSFADTQYFGPGTRLTVL.